This is a list of T cell receptor beta chains from one sample in a study of CD8+ T cells in alopecia areata. This table comes from immunoSEQ multiplex PCR, and its TCRdb copy is limited to in-frame clones, with some not included. There are about 140,000 clones in the sample; 40% to 55% occur only once, and roughly 0.99% lies in the top ten. Specimen: CD4+ T cells sorted from blood, collected at week 0. These receptors came from a human donor with alopecia areata. Both conserved end residues are part of each CDR3. D genes are given only for firm matches. Clone size is given for some rows only: seen once, a few or many times, or a class if the clone is expanded.

D gene,V gene,clone size,J gene,CDR3 DNA,CDR3 protein
.,TRBV29-1,.,TRBJ2-7,TGCAGTTATAATCGGCCAGGGGAAGGATCCCACGAGCAGTACTTC,CSYNRPGEGSHEQYF
.,TRBV11-3,.,TRBJ2-5,TGTGCCAGCAGCTCGCCTCTGGGGAAGGAGATATGGGAGACCCAGTACTTC,CASSSPLGKEIWETQYF
TRBD1,TRBV7-2,.,TRBJ2-7,TGTGCCAGCAGCTACGACAGGGCCCTTACCTACGAGCAGTACTTC,CASSYDRALTYEQYF
.,TRBV5-4,few,TRBJ2-1,TGTGCCAGCAGCGTGGACCATCCCTACAATGAGCAGTTCTTC,CASSVDHPYNEQFF
.,TRBV27,many,TRBJ2-5,TGTGCCAGCAGTTTATATGGCGGGATTCAGACCCAGTACTTC,CASSLYGGIQTQYF
.,TRBV28,.,TRBJ1-2,TGTGCCTCAGTAAGGTCGACGCAAGCTAACTATGGCTACACCTTC,CASVRSTQANYGYTF
.,TRBV7-3,.,TRBJ2-3,TGTGCCAGCAGCTCCCAAACTAGAGATACGCAGTATTTT,CASSSQTRDTQYF
TRBD1,TRBV29-1,.,TRBJ2-2,TGCAGCGTCGCCGGGACAGGGGGTCCCGGGGAGCTGTTTTTT,CSVAGTGGPGELFF
TRBD1,TRBV23-1,.,TRBJ1-1,TGCGCCAGCAGTCAATTAACAGGGGAACGCGCTTTCTTT,CASSQLTGERAFF
.,TRBV29-1,.,TRBJ1-2,TGCAGCGTTGAGGAAGGTGGAGGGTTGGGCTACACCTTC,CSVEEGGGLGYTF
.,TRBV19,.,TRBJ1-1,TGTGCCAGTACCTCCGGGCCAAACACTGAAGCTTTCTTT,CASTSGPNTEAFF
.,TRBV18,many,TRBJ2-1,TGTGCCAGCTCACCAGAGGACAATGAGCAGTTCTTC,CASSPEDNEQFF
TRBD2,TRBV11-2,.,TRBJ2-5,TGTGCCAGCAGCAAGACTAGCGGGAGGGCGGAGACCCAGTACTTC,CASSKTSGRAETQYF
.,TRBV28,.,TRBJ2-5,TGTGCCAGCAGTTCCCGGGTCCTGATGGGGACCCAGTACTTC,CASSSRVLMGTQYF
.,TRBV2,.,TRBJ2-3,TGTGCCGGGGGGAGCGCAGATACGCAGTATTTT,CAGGSADTQYF
TRBD1,TRBV30,few,TRBJ2-3,TGTGCCTGGGGACAGGGGCCCACAGATACGCAGTATTTT,CAWGQGPTDTQYF
TRBD1,TRBV5-6,few,TRBJ1-1,TGTGCCAGCAGCCAGATCGACAGGGGCACTGAAGCTTTCTTT,CASSQIDRGTEAFF
TRBD2,TRBV2,few,TRBJ2-5,TGTGCCAGCAGCCTCACTAGCGGTAAAGAGACCCAGTACTTC,CASSLTSGKETQYF
.,TRBV5-1,few,TRBJ1-2,TGCGCCAGCAGCCCCGGGCTAGGGGCCTATGGCTACACCTTC,CASSPGLGAYGYTF
.,TRBV29-1,few,TRBJ2-5,TGCAGCGTTCGGCGGAGCCAAGAGACCCAGTACTTC,CSVRRSQETQYF
TRBD2,TRBV27,few,TRBJ2-2,TGTGCCAGCAGTTTATTTACAGGACTAGCGGGAAATGTCCACACCGGGGAGCTGTTTTTT,CASSLFTGLAGNVHTGELFF
.,TRBV11-2,once,TRBJ1-3,TGTGCCAGCAGCTTACTTTGGGACCTAAAGCGGAACACCATATATTTT,CASSLLWDLKRNTIYF
.,TRBV6-1,.,TRBJ2-5,TGTGCCAGCAGTCTTCTAGCGTCCCAAGAGACCCAGTACTTC,CASSLLASQETQYF
.,TRBV2,once,TRBJ2-1,TGTGCCAGCAGTGAAAGTCCGGGACGGAGCTCCTACAATGAGCAGTTCTTC,CASSESPGRSSYNEQFF
.,TRBV25-1,few,TRBJ1-4,TGTGCCAGCAGTATAAGGCGTGGTGAAAAACTGTTTTTT,CASSIRRGEKLFF
.,TRBV7-3,.,TRBJ2-3,TGTGCCAGCAGCTATACGAACAGTCGCGCGCAGTATTTT,CASSYTNSRAQYF
.,TRBV4-2,.,TRBJ1-5,TGTGCCAGCAGCCAAGTCGACACCGACAATCAGCCCCAGCATTTT,CASSQVDTDNQPQHF
.,TRBV29-1,few,TRBJ1-2,TGCAGCGTTCCCCACGGGGGAGTTAACTATGGCTACACCTTC,CSVPHGGVNYGYTF
.,TRBV20-1,few,TRBJ2-1,TGCAGTGCTAGAGATCGTCATGAGCAGTTCTTC,CSARDRHEQFF
.,TRBV7-8,few,TRBJ1-5,TGTGCCAGCAGCTTAGCGGCGGGGTACAATCAGCCCCAGCATTTT,CASSLAAGYNQPQHF
TRBD1,TRBV7-2,few,TRBJ2-2,TGTGCCAGCAGCCAATTCTGGACAGGTTTAAGCGGGGAGCTGTTTTTT,CASSQFWTGLSGELFF
TRBD1,TRBV30,few,TRBJ1-4,TGTGCCTGGAGTGTTCGGGGCAGGGGGGATGAAAAACTGTTTTTT,CAWSVRGRGDEKLFF
TRBD1,TRBV2,once,TRBJ1-5,TGTGCCAGCAGTGGACAGGGAAGAGAGCAGCCCCAGCATTTT,CASSGQGREQPQHF
TRBD1,TRBV29-1,.,TRBJ2-7,TGCAGCGTTGAAGACGGGACAGCCGAGCAGTACTTC,CSVEDGTAEQYF
.,TRBV30,.,TRBJ1-2,TGTGCCTGTAGACTTGCCCCGGGAGGTGGCTACACCTTC,CACRLAPGGGYTF
.,TRBV7-2,.,TRBJ2-1,TGTGCCAGCACTCAAGTGGGTGAGCAGTTCTTC,CASTQVGEQFF
.,TRBV30,.,TRBJ2-7,TGTGCCTGGAGGGGGCGACGCTACGAGCAGTACTTC,CAWRGRRYEQYF
TRBD2,TRBV30,few,TRBJ2-1,TGTGCCTGGAGGGCGGGGCGCGGGGGTGAGCAGTTCTTC,CAWRAGRGGEQFF
TRBD2,TRBV15,.,TRBJ2-7,TGTGCCACCAGCAAAACTAGCGGGAGGTCATCATACGAGCAGTACTTC,CATSKTSGRSSYEQYF
.,TRBV13,.,TRBJ1-1,TGTGCCAGCAGCTCAGGGACTTCCGACACTGAAGCTTTCTTT,CASSSGTSDTEAFF
.,TRBV29-1,.,TRBJ1-3,TGCAGCGTTAGTCTAAAGCCTGGGAGTGGAAACACCATATATTTT,CSVSLKPGSGNTIYF
.,TRBV6-6,few,TRBJ1-2,TGTGCCAGCAGTTACTCCCGTGGTGAGGGCTACACCTTC,CASSYSRGEGYTF
.,TRBV27,.,TRBJ2-5,TGTGCCAGCAGCCCTGAGGGGTCGGGGGGCCCCCACCAAGAGACCCAGTACTTC,CASSPEGSGGPHQETQYF
.,TRBV7-8,.,TRBJ2-1,TGTGCCAGCAGTAATCTATTCGAGGAGCAGTTCTTC,CASSNLFEEQFF
TRBD1,TRBV19,.,TRBJ2-7,TGTGCCAGTGGGGGACAGGGGTTAAACGAGCAGTACTTC,CASGGQGLNEQYF
.,TRBV30,.,TRBJ2-1,TGTGCCTGGCTATATCTCAATGAGCAGTTCTTC,CAWLYLNEQFF
.,TRBV5-1,.,TRBJ2-5,TGCGCCAGCAGCTTTACACTAGGACAAGAGACCCAGTACTTC,CASSFTLGQETQYF
.,TRBV7-2,.,TRBJ2-3,TGTGCCAGCAGCTTGGATCAGCTCACAGATACGCAGTATTTT,CASSLDQLTDTQYF
.,TRBV27,.,TRBJ2-7,TGTGCCAGCGGTCGCGACAGTCCCTACGAGCAGTACTTC,CASGRDSPYEQYF
.,TRBV7-9,.,TRBJ1-2,TGTGCCAGCAGCTTAGTCAGGGGCGAAGGCTATGGCTACACCTTC,CASSLVRGEGYGYTF
TRBD2,TRBV29-1,few,TRBJ2-5,TGCAGCGGGGAGGGTATACAAGAGACCCAGTACTTC,CSGEGIQETQYF
.,TRBV29-1,.,TRBJ2-3,TGCAGCGATACAGTGGCAGATACGCAGTATTTT,CSDTVADTQYF
TRBD1,TRBV25-1,few,TRBJ2-6,TGTGCCAGCAGTGACTCCGGGACAGTGTTCTCTGGGGCCAACGTCCTGACTTTC,CASSDSGTVFSGANVLTF
TRBD1,TRBV23-1,.,TRBJ1-4,TGCGCCAGCAGTCAACGAAGACAGGGGGCGAATGAAAAACTGTTTTTT,CASSQRRQGANEKLFF
.,TRBV6-1,few,TRBJ1-5,TGTGCCATCGCGCGGTGGGACAAAAATCAGCCCCAGCATTTT,CAIARWDKNQPQHF
.,TRBV29-1,few,TRBJ1-1,TGCACCGTGGGGTTCGGCACTGAAGCTTTCTTT,CTVGFGTEAFF
TRBD2,TRBV30,.,TRBJ2-1,TGTGCCTGGAGGAGGATAAGGGTGACTAGCGGGAGTTCGCTGAAATCGGCATACAATGAGCAGTTCTTC,CAWRRIRVTSGSSLKSAYNEQFF
TRBD2,TRBV4-2,.,TRBJ2-3,TGTGCCAGCAGCCAAGATCCCCTAGCGGGGGATACGCAGTATTTT,CASSQDPLAGDTQYF
.,TRBV7-9,few,TRBJ1-4,TGTGCCAGCAGCTTGGGGACAACTAATGAAAAACTGTTTTTT,CASSLGTTNEKLFF